The 5 T cell receptor beta chains reported below all come from one sample, sequenced in a study of T cells expressing NK-cell markers. TCRdb re-called the 5' RACE reads and gives one entry per CDR3 protein, without DNA. The table counts about 430,000 distinct CDR3 sequences; over 1.1% lies in the top ten. Specimen: blood T cells: a sorted CD56 or NKG2C T cell subset, CD4+ or CD8+ T cells, or bulk PBMC T cells (not recorded which). The source is a woman in her forties or fifties in good health.

The rearrangement joins TRBV19 to TRBJ2-2. This CDR3 region has 14 residues. Germline V lookup: CDR1 LNHDA, CDR2 SQIVND (reference sequence). The CDR3 protein is CASSIEGNTGELFF.

This chain links TRBV7-9 with TRBJ2-1; the TRBD2 assignment by TCRdb is unverifiable without DNA. CDR1 is SEHNR, CDR2 FQNEAQ, per germline (reference sequence). The CDR3 loop spans 18 amino acids. The CDR3 here is CASSLALGRGTSYNEQFF. The full variable domain, with the rest looked up from reference TRBV7-9 and TRBJ2-1, is DTGVSQNPRHKITKRGQNVTFRCDPISEHNRLYWYRQTLGQGPEFLTYFQNEAQLEKSRLLSDRFSAERPKGSFSTLEIQRTEQGDSAMYLCASSLALGRGTSYNEQFFGPGTRLTVL.

The chain combines TRBV12-3 or TRBV12-4 with TRBJ2-1; checking the TCRdb D call of TRBD2 is not possible without DNA. The CDR3 is 16 residues long. CDR3 sequence reads: CASSRLAGGGLNEQFF.

The J gene is TRBJ1-3, the V gene TRBV12-3 or TRBV12-4. This CDR3 has 12 residues. CDR3 in amino acids: CASNHNGNTIYF.

The chain employs TRBV3-1 and TRBJ2-5; the TCRdb call, TRBD2, lacks DNA for checking. This CDR3 contains 15 residues. Germline-derived CDR1 and CDR2 are LGHDT and YNNKEL (reference sequence). This chain's CDR3 is CASSQGPSGGETQYF.